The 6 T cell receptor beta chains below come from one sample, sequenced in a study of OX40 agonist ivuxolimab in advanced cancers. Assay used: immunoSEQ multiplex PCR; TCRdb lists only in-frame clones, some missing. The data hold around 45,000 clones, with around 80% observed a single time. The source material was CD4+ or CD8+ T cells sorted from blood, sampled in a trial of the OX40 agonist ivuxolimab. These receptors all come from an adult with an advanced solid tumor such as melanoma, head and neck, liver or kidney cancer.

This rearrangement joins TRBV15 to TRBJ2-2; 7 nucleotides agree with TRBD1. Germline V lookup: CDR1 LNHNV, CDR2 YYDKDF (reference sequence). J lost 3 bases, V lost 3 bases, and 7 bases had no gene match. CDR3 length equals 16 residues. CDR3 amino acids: CATSSDSTGDTGELFF. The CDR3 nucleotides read TGTGCCACCAGCAGCGATTCTACAGGGGACACCGGGGAGCTGTTTTTT. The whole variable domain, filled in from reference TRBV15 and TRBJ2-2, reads DAMVIQNPRYQVTQFGKPVTLSCSQTLNHNVMYWYQQKSSQAPKLLFHYYDKDFNNEADTPDNFQSRRPNTSFCFLDIRSPGLGDTAMYLCATSSDSTGDTGELFFGEGSRLTVL.

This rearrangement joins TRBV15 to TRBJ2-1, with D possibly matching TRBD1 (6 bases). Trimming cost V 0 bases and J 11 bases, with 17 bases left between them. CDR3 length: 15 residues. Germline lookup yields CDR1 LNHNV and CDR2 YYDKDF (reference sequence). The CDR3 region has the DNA TGTGCCACCAGCAGAGATAGCCAGGGGTCAAATAAGCAGTTCTTC. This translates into CATSRDSQGSNKQFF.

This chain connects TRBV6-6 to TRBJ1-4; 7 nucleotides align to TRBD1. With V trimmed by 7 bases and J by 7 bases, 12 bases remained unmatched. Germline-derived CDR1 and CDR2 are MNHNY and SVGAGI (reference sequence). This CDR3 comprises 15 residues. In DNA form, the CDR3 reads TGTGCCAGCACCTCCTCGGACAGGCGTAGTGAAAAACTGTTTTTT. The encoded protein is CASTSSDRRSEKLFF.

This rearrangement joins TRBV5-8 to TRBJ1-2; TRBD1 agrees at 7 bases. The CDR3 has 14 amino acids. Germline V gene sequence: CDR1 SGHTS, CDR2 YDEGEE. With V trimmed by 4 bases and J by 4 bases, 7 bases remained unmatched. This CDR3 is CASSPGDSVYGYTF. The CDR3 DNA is TGTGCCAGCAGCCCCGGGGACAGCGTCTATGGCTACACCTTC.

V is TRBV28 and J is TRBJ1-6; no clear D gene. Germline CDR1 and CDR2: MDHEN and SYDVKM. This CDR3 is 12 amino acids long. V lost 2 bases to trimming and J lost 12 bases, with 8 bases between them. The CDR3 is CASSLGFKPLHF. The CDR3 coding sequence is TGTGCCAGCAGTTTAGGTTTCAAACCCCTCCACTTT.

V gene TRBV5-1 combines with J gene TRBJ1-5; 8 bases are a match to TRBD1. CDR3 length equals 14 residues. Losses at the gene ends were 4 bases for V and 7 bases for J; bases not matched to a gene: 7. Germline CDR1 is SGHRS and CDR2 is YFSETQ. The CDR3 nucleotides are TGCGCCAGCAGCCCGGACAGGGCGGAGCAGCCCCAGCATTTT. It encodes CASSPDRAEQPQHF. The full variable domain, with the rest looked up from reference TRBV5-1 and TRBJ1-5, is KAGVTQTPRYLIKTRGQQVTLSCSPISGHRSVSWYQQTPGQGLQFLFEYFSETQRNKGNFPGRFSGRQFSNSRSEMNVSTLELGDSALYLCASSPDRAEQPQHFGDGTRLSIL.